This T cell receptor beta chain derives from a study of blood T cells in healthy people across ages. Study-level findings and limits: Donor CMV status was unknown, possibly confounding expanded clonotype changes.

Isolation recovered at least 6 million PBMCs from every sample. The use of a sample-barcoded 5' primer and a J-beta primer mix characterized a second PCR of roughly 6 to 11 cycles. MiXCR was run by TCRdb on the 5' RACE reads, yielding one entry per CDR3 protein. The sample shows 600,000 to 850,000 distinct CDR3 sequences, roughly 43% of them seen only once. The table lists this clonotype with a few counts. Its antigen is as yet unknown. The germline CDR1 and CDR2 sequences are SGHRS and YFSETQ. The CDR3 is 15 amino acids. V lost 0 bases and J lost 7, with 17 bases in between. This TCR derives from a woman aged 55-69 years in good health. The chain joins TRBV5-1 to TRBJ2-7; possibly TRBD1 for D (6 bases). Sequenced: blood. CDR3 DNA sequence: TGCGCCAGCAGCTTGGTAGGGACAACCATGGAAGAGCAGTACTTC. The encoded protein is CASSLVGTTMEEQYF.